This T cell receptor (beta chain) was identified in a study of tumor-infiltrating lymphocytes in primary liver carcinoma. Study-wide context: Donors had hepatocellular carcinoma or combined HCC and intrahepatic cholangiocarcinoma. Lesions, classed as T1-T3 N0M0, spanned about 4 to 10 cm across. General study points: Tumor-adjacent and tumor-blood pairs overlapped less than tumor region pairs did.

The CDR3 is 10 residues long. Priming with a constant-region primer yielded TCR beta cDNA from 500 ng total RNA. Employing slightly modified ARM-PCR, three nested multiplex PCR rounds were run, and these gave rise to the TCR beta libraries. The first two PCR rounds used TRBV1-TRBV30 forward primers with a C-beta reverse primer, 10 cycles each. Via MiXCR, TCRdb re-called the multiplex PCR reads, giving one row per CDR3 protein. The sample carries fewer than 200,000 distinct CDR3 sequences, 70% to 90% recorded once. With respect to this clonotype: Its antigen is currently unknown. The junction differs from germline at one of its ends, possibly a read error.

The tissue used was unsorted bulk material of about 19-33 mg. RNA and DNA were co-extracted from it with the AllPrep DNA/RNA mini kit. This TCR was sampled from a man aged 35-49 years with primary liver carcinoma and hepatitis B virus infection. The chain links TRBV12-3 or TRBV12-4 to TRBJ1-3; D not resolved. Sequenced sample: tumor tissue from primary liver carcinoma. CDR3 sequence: CTSSANVIYF. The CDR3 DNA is TGTACCAGCTCGGCGAACGTCATATATTTT.